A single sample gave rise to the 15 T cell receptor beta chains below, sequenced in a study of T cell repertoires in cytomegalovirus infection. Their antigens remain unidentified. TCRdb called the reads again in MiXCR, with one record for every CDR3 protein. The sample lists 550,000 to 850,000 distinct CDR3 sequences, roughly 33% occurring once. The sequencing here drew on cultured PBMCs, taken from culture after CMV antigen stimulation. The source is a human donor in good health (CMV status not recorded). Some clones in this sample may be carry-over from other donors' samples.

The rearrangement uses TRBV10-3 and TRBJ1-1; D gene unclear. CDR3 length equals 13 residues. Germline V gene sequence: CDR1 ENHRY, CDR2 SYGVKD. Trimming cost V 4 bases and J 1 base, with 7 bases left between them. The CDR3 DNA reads TGTGCCATCAGTGGTTCATCGAACACTGAAGCTTTCTTT. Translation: CAISGSSNTEAFF.

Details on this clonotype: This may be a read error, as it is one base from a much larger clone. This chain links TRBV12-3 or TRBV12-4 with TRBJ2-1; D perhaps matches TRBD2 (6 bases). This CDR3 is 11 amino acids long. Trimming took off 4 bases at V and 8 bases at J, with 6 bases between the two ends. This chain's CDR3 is CASSWRDEQFF. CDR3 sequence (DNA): TGTGCCAGCAGTTGGAGGGATGAGCAGTTCTTC.

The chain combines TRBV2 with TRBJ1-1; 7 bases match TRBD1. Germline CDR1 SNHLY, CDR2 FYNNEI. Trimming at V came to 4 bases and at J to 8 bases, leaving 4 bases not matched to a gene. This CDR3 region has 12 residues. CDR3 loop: CASSATGAEAFF. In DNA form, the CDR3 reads TGTGCCAGCAGTGCTACAGGGGCGGAAGCTTTCTTT.

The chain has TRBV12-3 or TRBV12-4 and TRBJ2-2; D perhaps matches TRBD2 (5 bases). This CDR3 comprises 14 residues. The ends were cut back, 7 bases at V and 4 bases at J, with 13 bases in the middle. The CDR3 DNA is TGTGCCAGCACGGGGAGCGGTGGCACCGGGGAGCTGTTTTTT. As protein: CASTGSGGTGELFF.

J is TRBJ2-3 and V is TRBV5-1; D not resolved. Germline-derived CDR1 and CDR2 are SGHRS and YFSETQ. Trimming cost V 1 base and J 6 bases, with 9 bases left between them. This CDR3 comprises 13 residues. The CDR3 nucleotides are TGCGCCAGCAGCTTGATTCCAGCGGATACGCAGTATTTT. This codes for CASSLIPADTQYF. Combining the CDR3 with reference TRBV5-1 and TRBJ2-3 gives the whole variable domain KAGVTQTPRYLIKTRGQQVTLSCSPISGHRSVSWYQQTPGQGLQFLFEYFSETQRNKGNFPGRFSGRQFSNSRSEMNVSTLELGDSALYLCASSLIPADTQYFGPGTRLTVL.

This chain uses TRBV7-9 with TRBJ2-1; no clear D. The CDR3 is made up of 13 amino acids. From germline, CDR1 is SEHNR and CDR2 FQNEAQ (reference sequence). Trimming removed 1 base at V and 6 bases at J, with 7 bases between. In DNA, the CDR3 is TGTGCCAGCAGCTTAGAGTGGGGCAATGAGCAGTTCTTC. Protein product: CASSLEWGNEQFF.

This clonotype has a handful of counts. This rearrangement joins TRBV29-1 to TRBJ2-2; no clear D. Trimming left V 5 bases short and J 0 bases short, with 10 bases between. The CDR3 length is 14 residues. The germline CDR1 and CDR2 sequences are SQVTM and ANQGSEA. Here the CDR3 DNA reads TGCAGCGTTTCGAAGACCGCGAACACCGGGGAGCTGTTTTTT. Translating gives CSVSKTANTGELFF.

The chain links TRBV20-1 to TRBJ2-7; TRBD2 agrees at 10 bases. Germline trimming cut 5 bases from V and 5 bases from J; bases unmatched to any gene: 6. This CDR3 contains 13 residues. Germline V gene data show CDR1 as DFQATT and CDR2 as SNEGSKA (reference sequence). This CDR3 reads CSAFASGSDEQYF. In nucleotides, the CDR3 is TGCAGTGCTTTCGCTAGCGGGAGCGACGAGCAGTACTTC.

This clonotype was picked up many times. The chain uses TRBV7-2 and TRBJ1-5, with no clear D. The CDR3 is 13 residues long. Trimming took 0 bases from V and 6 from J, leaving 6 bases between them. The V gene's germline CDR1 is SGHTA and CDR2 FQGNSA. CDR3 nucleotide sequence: TGTGCCAGCAGCTTAGCGGCCGGTCAGCCCCAGCATTTT. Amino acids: CASSLAAGQPQHF.

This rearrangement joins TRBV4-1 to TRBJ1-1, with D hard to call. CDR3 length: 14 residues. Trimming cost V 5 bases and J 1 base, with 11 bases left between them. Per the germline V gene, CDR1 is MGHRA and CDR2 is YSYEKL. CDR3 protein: CASSGLQSNTEAFF. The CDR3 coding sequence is TGCGCCAGCAGCGGACTACAGTCGAACACTGAAGCTTTCTTT.

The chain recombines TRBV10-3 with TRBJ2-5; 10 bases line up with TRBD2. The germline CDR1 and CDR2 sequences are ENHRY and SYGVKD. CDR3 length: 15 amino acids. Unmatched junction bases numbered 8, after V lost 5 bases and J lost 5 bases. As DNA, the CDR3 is TGTGCCATCAGTCCAGCAGCGGGGGGGCTTGAGACCCAGTACTTC. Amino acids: CAISPAAGGLETQYF.

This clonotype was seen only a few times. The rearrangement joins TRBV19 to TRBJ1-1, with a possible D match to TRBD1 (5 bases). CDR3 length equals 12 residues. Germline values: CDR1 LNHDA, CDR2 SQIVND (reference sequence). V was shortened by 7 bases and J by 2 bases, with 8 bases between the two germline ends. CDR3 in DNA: TGTGCCAGTACAAGGGACAACACTGAAGCTTTCTTT. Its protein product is CASTRDNTEAFF.

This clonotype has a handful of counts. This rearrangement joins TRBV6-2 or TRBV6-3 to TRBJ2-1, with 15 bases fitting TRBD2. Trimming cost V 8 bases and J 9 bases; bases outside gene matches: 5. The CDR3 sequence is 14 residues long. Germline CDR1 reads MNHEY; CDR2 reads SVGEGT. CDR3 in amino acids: CASRTSGGAREQFF. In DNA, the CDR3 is TGTGCCAGCCGGACTAGCGGGGGGGCCCGTGAGCAGTTCTTC.

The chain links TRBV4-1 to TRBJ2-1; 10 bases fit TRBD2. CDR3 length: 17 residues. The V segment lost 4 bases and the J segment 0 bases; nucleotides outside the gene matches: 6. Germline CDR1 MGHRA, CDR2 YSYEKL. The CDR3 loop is CASSRGLAASSYNEQFF. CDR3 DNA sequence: TGCGCCAGCAGCCGCGGACTAGCGGCGAGCTCCTACAATGAGCAGTTCTTC.

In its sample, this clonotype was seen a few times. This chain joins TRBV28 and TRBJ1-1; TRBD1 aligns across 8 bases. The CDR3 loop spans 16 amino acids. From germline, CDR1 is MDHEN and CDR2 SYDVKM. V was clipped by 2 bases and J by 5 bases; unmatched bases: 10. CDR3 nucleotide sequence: TGTGCCAGCAGTTTACCGACAGGGGATTTTAGGACTGAAGCTTTCTTT. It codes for CASSLPTGDFRTEAFF.